This T cell receptor (beta chain) was retrieved from a study of OX40 agonist ivuxolimab in advanced cancers. Regarding the research as a whole: Ivuxolimab was an agonistic, fully human IgG2 monoclonal antibody directed against OX40 (CD134), a costimulatory receptor. Intravenous ivuxolimab was administered to patients every 2 weeks at six dose levels: 0.01, 0.1, 0.3, 1.5, 3 and 10 mg/kg. Of the roughly 52 patients in dose escalation, some 20 had hepatocellular carcinoma, some 15 had melanoma, 9 had renal cell carcinoma and 9 had head and neck cancer. In the dose-escalation cohort, roughly 82% of patients were male, and the mean age was 60 years with a range of roughly 20 to 80. Patients were allowed to have had prior anti-PD-1, anti-PD-L1 or anti-CTLA-4 therapy, and approximately 37% of the dose-escalation patients had been treated with checkpoint inhibitors. Three dose-escalation patients achieved partial responses, one with hepatocellular carcinoma and two with cutaneous melanoma. The point of sequencing TCRbeta in the periphery was to test whether ivuxolimab changed TCR sequence diversity and drove clonal T-cell expansion. The paper reports the monotherapy dose-escalation portion (N of about 50 patients) of the phase I ivuxolimab trial.

Patients with a history of autoimmune disease or receiving systemic immunosuppression were excluded from the trial. Peripheral blood for TCR sequencing was drawn from every dose cohort at baseline, at cycle 4 day 1 and at cycle 7 day 1. The samples were drawn from a first-in-human, open-label, multicenter phase I dose-escalation trial of ivuxolimab. Adults with locally advanced or metastatic melanoma, renal cell carcinoma, hepatocellular carcinoma or head and neck squamous cell carcinoma were enrolled in the trial. Before TCR sequencing, CD4+ T cells and CD8+ T cells from peripheral blood were sorted into separate populations. Genomic DNA was isolated from the sorted cells so that the TCRbeta CDR3 region could be sequenced. The immunoSEQ Assay was used for sequencing of TCRbeta CDR3 regions. Here the immuneACCESS table is served through TCRdb, limited to in-frame sequences with V and J called. Missing clones are a known gap in these copies; in checked studies unresolved V genes cover under half, and the rest lacks a known reason. Across this sample there are some 58,000 clones, with 85% to 90% seen only once. Approximately 0.8% of the sample is in the top ten clones.

The CDR3, cysteine through phenylalanine, is 12 amino acids long. The only DNA kept is the CDR3, 36 bases in frame from the first base. V lost 1 base and J lost 4 bases; the stretch between them is 3 bases long. The germline V gene supplies CDR1 SGHTA and CDR2 FQGNSA. Points the paper makes about the study in general: After ivuxolimab, more expanded clones were found on average in CD8+ T cells than in CD4+ T cells. Partial responders in the 0.1-3.0 mg/kg groups had among the lowest normalized peripheral clonal expansion, especially among CD8+ T cells. Clonal expansion of both CD4+ and CD8+ blood T cells was observed from baseline to week 6 at doses 0.1 to 3.0 mg/kg. The antigen specificity of the peripheral T cells that underwent clonal expansion was not determined. Low levels of normalized T-cell clonal expansion were also seen in some patients who did not respond.

This clone was recorded once. Its antigen is not yet known. Base qualities are not recorded, but no much larger clone differs from it by a single base. The source material was CD4+ or CD8+ T cells sorted from blood, sampled in a trial of the OX40 agonist ivuxolimab. This clonotype was sampled from an adult with an advanced solid tumor such as melanoma, head and neck, liver or kidney cancer. Recombination connected TRBV7-2 to TRBJ2-3; the D gene remains uncertain. The sequence in DNA is TGTGCCAGCAGCTTAGGGGCAGATACGCAGTATTTT. This sequence encodes CASSLGADTQYF.